This T cell receptor (beta chain) was sequenced in a study of shared clonotypes between healthy human individuals. The study, taken as a whole, reports: It was only blood that was sampled, and tissue repertoires likely differ.

This CDR3 contains 14 residues. V lost 5 bases and J lost 2; bases outside the gene matches: 4. The V gene's germline CDR1 is SEHNR and CDR2 FQNEAQ (reference sequence). The input for sorted-subset replicate PCRs was approximately 200 ng DNA, 30,000 or so T cell genomes. Profiling relied on immunoSEQ multiplex PCR, and the TCRdb table lists in-frame clones only, not all of them. The repertoire holds approximately 530,000 clones, with about 96% as singletons. Details on this clone: Its antigen is unidentified. The sample holds other DNA sequences that translate to the same CDR3.

The sequence was obtained from a woman under 40 in good health. The rearrangement joins TRBV7-9 to TRBJ2-3, with TRBD1 matching 7 bases. Specimen: naive CD4+ T cells sorted from blood. The subset is: CD45RA+ positively selected. The CDR3 DNA is TGTGCCAGCAGCCCCACAGGGGTCACAGATACGCAGTATTTT. Translated: CASSPTGVTDTQYF.